This record concerns one T cell receptor (beta chain) sequence. V was trimmed by 6 bases and J by 2 bases, leaving 23 bases between them. Germline loops: CDR1 WNHNN, CDR2 SYGVQD (reference sequence). The CDR3 is 18 residues long. Sequencing used immunoSEQ multiplex PCR; TCRdb keeps in-frame clones, though not all of them. The sample records about 77,000 clones, about 80% being singletons. This entry is derived from a study of blood T cell repertoires in COVID-19. V gene TRBV10-1 combines with J gene TRBJ1-5; possible D gene TRBD1, 5 bases. The clonotype comes from a woman between 65 and 79 years old with acute or convalescent COVID-19. Sequencing was done on a sample of peripheral blood. The CDR3 loop is CASRFGTSLGGCNQPQHF. As DNA, the CDR3 is TGCGCCAGCAGGTTCGGGACTTCTTTGGGGGGTTGCAATCAGCCCCAGCATTTT.